These 12 T cell receptor beta chains were sequenced from one sample in a study of T cells in Graves' hyperthyroidism and ophthalmopathy (dated by TCRdb to about 2019). Receptors were amplified or captured by multiplex PCR. Sequencing was performed on an Illumina HiSeq 2000. Amplification of TCR beta CDR3 regions was carried out from RNA transcripts. For the first round of RT-PCR on the TCR CDR3, the HTBI primer set was used together with the Qiagen OneStep RT-PCR kit. The public reads were run again by TCRdb, first through fastp at Q25 and then through MiXCR, and only productive beta chains were kept. When rows share a CDR3 protein, they turn into one entry using the most common DNA and genes. The sample table contains hundreds of thousands of distinct CDR3 sequences; only one count was recorded for 20% to 25% of them. The ten largest clones capture about 53% of the sample. The sequenced sample was blood. These receptors came from a woman in her 70s with Graves' ophthalmopathy.

The chain links TRBV11-2 to TRBJ2-1, with 7 positions matching TRBD2. Germline CDR1 and CDR2: SGHAT and FQNNGV. V dropped 1 base and J dropped 7; count of bases not matched to a gene: 7. This CDR3 comprises 15 residues. CDR3 sequence: CASSLGGGRWNEQFF. For the CDR3, the DNA is TGTGCCAGCAGCTTAGGTGGCGGGAGATGGAATGAGCAGTTCTTC.

This clonotype was counted a few times. The rearrangement joins TRBV6-1 to TRBJ2-3, with D perhaps TRBD2 (6 bases). The V end was cut by 5 bases, the J end by 5 bases, with 11 bases between. The CDR3 has 13 amino acids. Germline V CDR1 and CDR2: MNHNS, SASEGT. CDR3 amino acids: CASSTGVIDTQYF. The DNA of the CDR3 is TGTGCCAGCAGTACGGGAGTAATAGATACGCAGTATTTT.

This clonotype occurred a few times. The CDR3 sequence is CASSSIHEQFF. The CDR3 DNA reads TGTGCCAGCAGCAGTATTCATGAGCAGTTCTTC. V and J are TRBV5-4 and TRBJ2-1; the D is unclear. The CDR3 contains 11 residues. Trimming left V 4 bases short and J 8 bases short, with 7 bases between. Germline V gene lookup returns CDR1 SGHNT and CDR2 YYREEE (reference sequence).

The CDR3, as DNA: TGCGCCAGCAGCCCCGGGACCCTCGGCGATACGCAGTATTTT. Its protein product is CASSPGTLGDTQYF. The chain recombines TRBV5-1 with TRBJ2-3; D assignment may be TRBD1 or TRBD2 (5 bases each). Germline CDR1 reads SGHRS; CDR2 reads YFSETQ. There are 14 residues in the CDR3. V was cut by 4 bases and J by 6 bases, with 15 bases left in between.

This clonotype appeared a few times. The rearrangement links TRBV10-3 to TRBJ1-2; D gene uncertain. The CDR3 spans 12 residues. From germline, CDR1 is ENHRY and CDR2 SYGVKD. Trimming pared 4 bases from V and 6 bases from J, leaving 9 bases between. This CDR3 is CAISVTGDGYTF. The CDR3 DNA sequence: TGTGCCATCAGTGTCACGGGTGATGGCTACACCTTC.

The chain combines TRBV5-6 with TRBJ1-2, with 7 bases fitting TRBD1. CDR1 and CDR2 (germline): SGHDT, YYEEEE. The V and J ends lost 0 bases and 6 bases, in that order; junction bases with no gene match: 5. The CDR3 is 14 amino acids. The CDR3, as DNA: TGTGCCAGCAGCTTGGGTGTAGGGACAGATGGCTACACCTTC. Amino acids: CASSLGVGTDGYTF.

This chain connects TRBV6-1 to TRBJ2-5; TRBD2 aligns across 11 bases. Germline assignment: CDR1 MNHNS and CDR2 SASEGT. Unmatched junction bases numbered 13, after V lost 6 bases and J lost 1 base. The length of the CDR3 is 18 residues. As DNA, the CDR3 is TGTGCCAGCAGGAGGGGGCTAACTAGCGGGAGAAGCCAAGAGACCCAGTACTTC. The encoded protein is CASRRGLTSGRSQETQYF.

This clonotype has at least ten counts. The chain carries TRBV6-2 or TRBV6-3 and TRBJ1-1; D unclear. The CDR3 is made up of 14 amino acids. Germline V gene lookup returns CDR1 MNHEY and CDR2 SVGEGT. Deletions cut 7 bases from V and 0 bases from J, with 12 bases between. In DNA, the CDR3 is TGTGCCAGCACCCGGCAGGAGATGAACACTGAAGCTTTCTTT. Translation: CASTRQEMNTEAFF.

In this sample, this clonotype turned up many times. The V gene is TRBV2, the J gene TRBJ1-1; no firm D call. Germline V lookup: CDR1 SNHLY, CDR2 FYNNEI. This CDR3 comprises 11 residues. The V end lost 9 bases, the J end lost 5 bases, and 10 bases lay between the germline ends. CDR3 in DNA: TGTGCCAGTAGGCCTGAAACTGAAGCTTTCTTT. It is translated as CASRPETEAFF.

The CDR3 reads CAISDPWGIGNTIYF. CDR3 bases: TGTGCCATCAGTGACCCCTGGGGGATCGGAAACACCATATATTTT. The J gene is TRBJ1-3, the V gene TRBV10-3, with D maybe TRBD1 (5 bases). This CDR3 has 15 amino acids. V lost 3 bases and J lost 4, with 13 bases in between. CDR1 and CDR2 from the germline V gene are ENHRY and SYGVKD.

This clonotype was picked up many times. CDR3 in amino acids: CASSSYGERAYNEQFF. CDR3 coding DNA: TGTGCCAGCAGTTCTTATGGGGAGAGGGCCTACAATGAGCAGTTCTTC. This chain connects TRBV28 to TRBJ2-1; a possible D gene is TRBD2 (5 bases). This CDR3 spans 16 amino acids. Between the trimmed V and J ends, which lost 4 bases and 2 bases, there was a span of 15 bases. Germline lookup yields CDR1 MDHEN and CDR2 SYDVKM.

This clonotype has only a few counts. The chain uses TRBV12-3 or TRBV12-4 and TRBJ2-2, with D tentatively TRBD2 (5 bases). Trimming stripped 3 bases from V and 7 bases from J, with 9 bases between. This CDR3 is 13 amino acids long. The CDR3 sequence: CASSLLEGGELFF. The DNA of the CDR3 is TGTGCCAGCAGTTTGCTCGAGGGCGGGGAGCTGTTTTTT.